This T cell receptor beta chain emerged from a study of OX40 agonist ivuxolimab in advanced cancers. Produced via immunoSEQ multiplex PCR; TCRdb's table is partial and in-frame only. The data contain around 36,000 clones, 79% of them seen just once; the ten biggest clones take up approximately 14%. V lost 4 bases, J lost 8 bases, and 8 bases lay in between. Per germline, CDR1 SGHAT and CDR2 FQNNGV. The CDR3 spans 11 residues. Worth noting for this clone: Its antigen is not known.

Study findings and constraints: Clonal expansion was seen in CD4+ and CD8+ blood T cells by week 6 at 0.1 to 3.0 mg/kg.

J is TRBJ1-2 and V is TRBV11-2; weak D call: TRBD1 (6 bases). Sequencing used CD4+ or CD8+ T cells sorted from blood, obtained in a trial of the OX40 agonist ivuxolimab. This clonotype originated in an adult with an advanced solid tumor such as melanoma, head and neck, liver or kidney cancer. The CDR3 DNA follows: TGTGCCAGCAGCTCCGGACAGGGCTACACCTTC. Its translation: CASSSGQGYTF.